The clone carrying this T cell receptor (beta chain) was seen more than once but under ten times. Its antigen is unidentified. TCRdb re-called the reads with MiXCR, one entry per CDR3 protein. The profile shows about 890,000 distinct CDR3 sequences, around 32% of them singletons. V lost 1 base, J lost 4 bases, and 22 bases lay in between. CDR1 and CDR2 (germline): SGHVS, FQNEAQ. The CDR3 length is 18 residues. This entry comes from a study of T cell repertoires in cytomegalovirus infection. Overall study: Public TCR beta signatures indicated both CMV infection and matching HLA type. Study findings and constraints: HLA-C-restricted CMV clonotypes gave the most frequent clonotype in two of eight donors. Carriers of CMV plus the relevant HLA were identified by cumulative public TCR beta family frequency.

The chain couples TRBV7-8 to TRBJ1-2; D perhaps matches TRBD1 (6 bases). The sequence was obtained from a human donor in good health (CMV status not recorded). Some clones in this sample may be carry-over from other donors' samples. The starting material was cultured CD8+ T cells from PBMCs, obtained from culture after CMV antigen stimulation. The CDR3 loop is CASSLGRARQAAGYGYTF. DNA for the CDR3: TGTGCCAGCAGCTTAGGCAGGGCGAGACAGGCCGCGGGCTATGGCTACACCTTC.